This TCR beta chain was captured by sequencing in a study of blood T cell repertoires in COVID-19. The table came from immunoSEQ multiplex PCR; TCRdb's copy has only in-frame clones and leaves some out. The sample carries about 88,000 clones, around 78% recorded once. With 8 bases removed from V and 5 bases from J, the gap between germline ends came to 19 bases. The CDR3 runs to 15 residues. Germline assignment: CDR1 MDHEN and CDR2 SYDVKM. Sequenced input: peripheral blood. The clonotype comes from a human donor in a cohort sampled during active COVID-19. The rearrangement links TRBV28 to TRBJ1-5; D gene uncertain. CDR3 DNA sequence: TGTGCCAGCCGACACTTCTTTGCGGGGTATCAGCCCCAGCATTTT. Its translation: CASRHFFAGYQPQHF.